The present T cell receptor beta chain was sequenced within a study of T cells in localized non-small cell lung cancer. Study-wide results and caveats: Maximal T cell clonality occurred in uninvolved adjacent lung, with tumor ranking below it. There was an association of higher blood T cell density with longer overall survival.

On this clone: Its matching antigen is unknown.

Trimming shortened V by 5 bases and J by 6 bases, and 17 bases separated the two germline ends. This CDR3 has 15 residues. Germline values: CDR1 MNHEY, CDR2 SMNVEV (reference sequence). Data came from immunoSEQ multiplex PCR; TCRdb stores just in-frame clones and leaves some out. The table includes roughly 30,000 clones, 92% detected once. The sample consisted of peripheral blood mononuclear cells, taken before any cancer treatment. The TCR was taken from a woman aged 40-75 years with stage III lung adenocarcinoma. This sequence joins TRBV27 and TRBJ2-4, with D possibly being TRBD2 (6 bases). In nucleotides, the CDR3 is TGTGCCAGCAGTCCCACCCGGGACTGGAGAAACATTCAGTACTTC. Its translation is CASSPTRDWRNIQYF.